This record covers a single TCR beta chain. Its antigen is unidentified. This entry comes from a study of immune cell composition in non-small cell lung cancer. In the study overall: Most cases were lung adenocarcinoma or squamous cell carcinoma. The study's findings and limits: Lung squamous cell carcinoma tumours had significantly higher top 10 clone scores and productive clonality than lung adenocarcinoma. Clones >0.5% enriched in tumour were rarer in adenocarcinoma (roughly 35%) than squamous (approximately 80%).

The germline gives CDR1 SGHTA, CDR2 FQGTGA. The CDR3 extends over 13 amino acids. Deletions cut 2 bases from V and 4 bases from J, with 6 bases between. The data were produced by immunoSEQ multiplex PCR, yet TCRdb's version contains in-frame clones alone and is incomplete. The sample yields roughly 15,000 clones, 69% seen once. The TCR originated in a human donor with non-small cell lung cancer. Sequencing was carried out using lung tumor tissue. The chain joins TRBV7-3 to TRBJ1-5; TRBD1 is a possible D gene (6 bases). This chain's CDR3 is CASSLQGNQPQHF. The CDR3 DNA follows: TGTGCCAGCAGCTTACAGGGGAATCAGCCCCAGCATTTT.